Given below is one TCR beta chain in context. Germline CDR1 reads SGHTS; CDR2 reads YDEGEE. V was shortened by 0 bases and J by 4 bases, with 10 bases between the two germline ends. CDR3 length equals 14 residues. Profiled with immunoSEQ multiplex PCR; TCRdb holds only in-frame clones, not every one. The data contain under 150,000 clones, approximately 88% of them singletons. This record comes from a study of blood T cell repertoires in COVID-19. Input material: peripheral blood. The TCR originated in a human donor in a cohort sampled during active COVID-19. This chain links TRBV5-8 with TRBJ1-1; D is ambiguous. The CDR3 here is CASSLGRRGTEAFF. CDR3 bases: TGTGCCAGCAGCTTGGGAAGGCGAGGCACTGAAGCTTTCTTT.